One sample yielded the 16 T cell receptor beta chains listed below, sequenced in a study of identical twins. TCRdb called the 5' RACE reads again in MiXCR, with one record for every CDR3 protein. The table lists about 530,000 distinct CDR3 sequences, around 20% of them singletons. These data are also associated with another study on yellow fever vaccine responses in identical twins.

The sequencing input was CD4+ T cells sorted from blood. The receptors were sampled from a woman aged 18-29 years in good health.

A few counts support this clonotype. The genes are TRBV7-9 and TRBJ2-3; TRBD2 matches at 10 bases. The ends lost 5 bases at V and 1 base at J; junction bases unmatched: 3. The CDR3 is 15 residues long. In germline, CDR1 is SEHNR, CDR2 FQNEAQ (reference sequence). The CDR3 DNA reads as TGTGCCAGCAGCATCGGACTAGCGGGCACAGATACGCAGTATTTT. Translated: CASSIGLAGTDTQYF.

The rearrangement links TRBV27 to TRBJ2-5; possible D gene TRBD1, 6 bases. The CDR3 runs 15 residues. Per the germline V gene, CDR1 is MNHEY and CDR2 is SMNVEV (reference sequence). Trimming removed 0 bases from V and 9 bases from J, with 17 bases in between. CDR3 amino acids: CASSLSVAGDGAQYF. The CDR3 DNA is TGTGCCAGCAGTTTATCGGTGGCAGGGGATGGGGCCCAGTACTTC.

The chain uses TRBV5-1 and TRBJ1-1, with 8 bases lining up with TRBD1. This CDR3 contains 17 residues. V was clipped by 0 bases and J by 5 bases; unmatched bases: 12. Germline V CDR1 and CDR2: SGHRS, YFSETQ. The DNA for the CDR3 is TGCGCCAGCAGCTTGGCTCTGGGTGGCAGGGGGCTAACTGAAGCTTTCTTT. This encodes CASSLALGGRGLTEAFF.

This clonotype was seen a handful of times. The chain combines TRBV6-1 with TRBJ2-3; TRBD2 matches at 13 bases. The CDR3 runs 17 residues. Germline assignment: CDR1 MNHNS and CDR2 SASEGT. V trimming: 6 bases; J trimming: 0 bases; junction bases outside the gene matches: 6. The CDR3, as DNA: TGTGCCAGCAGACGACTAGCGGGGGGCTCTAGCACAGATACGCAGTATTTT. This encodes CASRRLAGGSSTDTQYF.

The CDR3 region has the DNA TGCGCCAGCCAGCAGCGGGGGAGAACAGATACGCAGTATTTT. Its protein is CASQQRGRTDTQYF. This chain links TRBV4-1 with TRBJ2-3; 8 bases match TRBD2. Germline V gene data show CDR1 as MGHRA and CDR2 as YSYEKL. The length of the CDR3 is 14 residues. The V and J ends lost 8 bases and 3 bases, in that order; junction bases with no gene match: 7.

This clonotype appeared a few times. The V call is TRBV19, the J call TRBJ1-2; no firm D call. Germline V gene data show CDR1 as LNHDA and CDR2 as SQIVND (reference sequence). This CDR3 comprises 13 residues. V lost 2 bases and J 8 bases, leaving 12 bases between the germline ends. The CDR3 sequence is CASSINIGGGYTF. The DNA of the CDR3 is TGTGCCAGTAGTATAAACATAGGTGGCGGCTACACCTTC. The whole variable domain, filled in from reference TRBV19 and TRBJ1-2, reads DGGITQSPKYLFRKEGQNVTLSCEQNLNHDAMYWYRQDPGQGLRLIYYSQIVNDFQKGDIAEGYSVSREKKESFPLTVTSAQKNPTAFYLCASSINIGGGYTFGSGTRLTVV.

This clonotype has only a few counts. This chain connects TRBV20-1 to TRBJ2-3, with 10 nucleotides matching TRBD2. This CDR3 comprises 17 residues. Germline V gene data show CDR1 as DFQATT and CDR2 as SNEGSKA (reference sequence). The V and J ends lost 1 base and 4 bases, in that order; junction bases with no gene match: 11. The CDR3: CSARVDLAGDRADTQYF. The DNA of the CDR3 is TGCAGTGCTAGAGTAGATCTAGCGGGAGATCGGGCAGATACGCAGTATTTT.

The CDR3 DNA reads TGTGCCAGCGGCGCGGGGGGCACAGATACGCAGTATTTT. Residues: CASGAGGTDTQYF. The J gene is TRBJ2-3, the V gene TRBV7-6; TRBD2 matches at 7 bases. With 8 bases clipped from V and 1 base from J, the junction kept 3 bases outside the gene matches. This CDR3 has 13 residues. Germline V gene data show CDR1 as SGHVS and CDR2 as FNYEAQ. Using reference TRBV7-6 and TRBJ2-3 for the parts outside the CDR3, the full variable domain is GAGVSQSPRYKVTKRGQDVALRCDPISGHVSLYWYRQALGQGPEFLTYFNYEAQQDKSGLPNDRFSAERPEGSISTLTIQRTEQRDSAMYRCASGAGGTDTQYFGPGTRLTVL.

The sample holds a few counts of this clonotype. The chain recombines TRBV5-1 with TRBJ2-1, with TRBD1 matching over 9 bases. The CDR3 runs 19 residues. CDR1 SGHRS and CDR2 YFSETQ come from the germline V gene. V lost 5 bases and J lost 4; bases outside the gene matches: 19. The DNA for the CDR3 is TGCGCCAGCAGTCGTACCCTCTTACCCCGACAGGGGGAATACAATGAGCAGTTCTTC. This codes for CASSRTLLPRQGEYNEQFF. The complete variable domain, with remaining parts taken from reference TRBV5-1 and TRBJ2-1, reads KAGVTQTPRYLIKTRGQQVTLSCSPISGHRSVSWYQQTPGQGLQFLFEYFSETQRNKGNFPGRFSGRQFSNSRSEMNVSTLELGDSALYLCASSRTLLPRQGEYNEQFFGPGTRLTVL.

A few counts support this clonotype. The rearrangement uses TRBV5-1 and TRBJ2-7; no reliable D call. Per the germline V gene, CDR1 is SGHRS and CDR2 is YFSETQ. The CDR3 length is 14 residues. Between the trimmed V and J ends, which lost 0 bases and 3 bases, there was a span of 10 bases. CDR3 amino acids: CASSLAPGNYEQYV. CDR3 in DNA: TGCGCCAGCAGCTTGGCCCCTGGAAACTACGAGCAGTACGTC.

The chain combines TRBV12-3 or TRBV12-4 with TRBJ2-5; D unresolved. The V and J ends lost 6 bases and 3 bases respectively, with 11 bases between them. The CDR3 has 13 residues. The CDR3 loop is CASREKNEETQYF. The CDR3 bases are TGTGCCAGCAGAGAAAAGAACGAAGAGACCCAGTACTTC.

This chain uses TRBV24-1 with TRBJ1-1, with 8 bases aligning to TRBD1. The V gene end was trimmed by 4 bases and the J gene end by 4 bases; junction bases not matched to a gene: 13. This CDR3 is 17 amino acids long. The germline V gene has CDR1 KGHDR and CDR2 SFDVKD. The CDR3 here is CATSEGGTGAKATEAFF. The CDR3 bases are TGTGCCACCAGTGAGGGGGGGACAGGTGCTAAGGCCACTGAAGCTTTCTTT.

The chain is built from TRBV5-1 and TRBJ2-5; D gene unclear. V was clipped by 6 bases and J by 1 base, with 10 bases between them. This CDR3 is 13 amino acids long. The germline gives CDR1 SGHRS, CDR2 YFSETQ. CDR3 in DNA: TGCGCCAGCACGGAAGGATCCCAAGAGACCCAGTACTTC. Its protein is CASTEGSQETQYF.

The chain carries TRBV20-1 and TRBJ2-1; 8 bases align to TRBD2. V was pared by 3 bases and J by 7 bases, with 14 bases of the junction left unmatched. The CDR3 runs to 16 residues. Germline CDR1 reads DFQATT; CDR2 reads SNEGSKA (reference sequence). CDR3 in DNA: TGCAGTGCTAGGCTCGGTAGCGGGGTGATGGGGAATGAGCAGTTCTTC. Translation gives CSARLGSGVMGNEQFF.

The J gene is TRBJ2-5, the V gene TRBV18; 9 nucleotides match TRBD2. The CDR3 totals 16 residues. Germline V gives CDR1 KGHSH, CDR2 LQKENI. The junction had 7 bases not matched to a gene; V was cut back by 0 bases and J by 5 bases. The CDR3 DNA reads TGTGCCAGCTCACCACCGGGGGGGACTAGCAGCGAGACCCAGTACTTC. Its translation is CASSPPGGTSSETQYF.

The rearrangement joins TRBV10-3 to TRBJ2-7; 7 bases are shared with TRBD1. The CDR3 extends over 14 amino acids. Trimming took 6 bases from V and 3 from J; bases not matched to a gene: 8. Germline V gives CDR1 ENHRY, CDR2 SYGVKD. The CDR3 reads CAIRRQGMVYEQYF. CDR3 bases: TGTGCCATCAGAAGACAGGGTATGGTCTACGAGCAGTACTTC.